This TCR beta chain was identified during a study of technical replicates of blood from a handful of donors. V shed 2 bases and J 0 bases; nucleotides not matched to a gene: 10. Per the germline V gene, CDR1 is MDHEN and CDR2 is SYDVKM. The CDR3 sequence is 18 residues long. The method was immunoSEQ multiplex PCR; TCRdb's version includes in-frame clones alone and lacks a portion of them. The sample consists of 95,000 to 100,000 clones, approximately 96% of them appearing once. The chain links TRBV28 to TRBJ2-7, with TRBD2 identical over 10 bases. The clonotype comes from a human donor in good health. The sample taken for sequencing was T cells isolated from PBMCs. DNA of the CDR3: TGTGCCAGCAGTTTAGAGGGACTAGCGACTGTACGCTCCTACGAGCAGTACTTC. Amino acids: CASSLEGLATVRSYEQYF.